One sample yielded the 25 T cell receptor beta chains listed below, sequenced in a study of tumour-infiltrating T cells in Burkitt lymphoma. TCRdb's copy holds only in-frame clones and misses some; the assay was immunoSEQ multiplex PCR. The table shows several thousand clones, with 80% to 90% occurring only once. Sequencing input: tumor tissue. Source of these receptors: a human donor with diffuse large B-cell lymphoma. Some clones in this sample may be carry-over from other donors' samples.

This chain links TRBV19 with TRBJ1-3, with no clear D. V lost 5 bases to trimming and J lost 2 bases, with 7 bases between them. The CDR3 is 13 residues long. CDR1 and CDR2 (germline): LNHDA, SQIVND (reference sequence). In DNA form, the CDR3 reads TGTGCCAGTAGTGCCCGTGCTGGAAACACCATATATTTT. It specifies CASSARAGNTIYF.

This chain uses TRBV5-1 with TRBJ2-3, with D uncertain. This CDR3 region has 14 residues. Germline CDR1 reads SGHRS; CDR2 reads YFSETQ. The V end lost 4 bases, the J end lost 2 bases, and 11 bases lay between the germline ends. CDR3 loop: CASSPARPTDTQYF. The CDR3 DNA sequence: TGCGCCAGCAGCCCTGCTAGGCCCACAGATACGCAGTATTTT.

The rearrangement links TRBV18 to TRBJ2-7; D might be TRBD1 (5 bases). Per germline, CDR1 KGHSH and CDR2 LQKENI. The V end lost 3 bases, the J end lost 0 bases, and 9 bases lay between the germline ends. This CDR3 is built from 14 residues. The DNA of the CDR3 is TGTGCCAGCTCACCCCAGGGTAGCTCCTACGAGCAGTACTTC. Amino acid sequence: CASSPQGSSYEQYF.

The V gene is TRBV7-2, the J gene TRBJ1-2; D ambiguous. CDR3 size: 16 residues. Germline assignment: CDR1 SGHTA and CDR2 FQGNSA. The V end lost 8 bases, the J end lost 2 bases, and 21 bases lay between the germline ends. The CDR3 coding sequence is TGTGCCAGCCGAGACGTCAGGCAGGCGACCAACTATGGCTACACCTTC. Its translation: CASRDVRQATNYGYTF.

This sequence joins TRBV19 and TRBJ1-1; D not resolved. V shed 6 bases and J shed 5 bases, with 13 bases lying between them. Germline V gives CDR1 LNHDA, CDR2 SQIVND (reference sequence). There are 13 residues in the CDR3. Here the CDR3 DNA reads TGTGCCAGTAGATGGGTTGACGGGACTGAAGCTTTCTTT. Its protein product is CASRWVDGTEAFF.

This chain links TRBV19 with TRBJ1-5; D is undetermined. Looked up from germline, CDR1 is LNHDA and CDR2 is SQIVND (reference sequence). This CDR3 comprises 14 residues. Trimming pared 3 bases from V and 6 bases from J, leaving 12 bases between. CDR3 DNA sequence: TGTGCCAGTAGTATCCGAGTTGGAGGTCAGCCCCAGCATTTT. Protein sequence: CASSIRVGGQPQHF.

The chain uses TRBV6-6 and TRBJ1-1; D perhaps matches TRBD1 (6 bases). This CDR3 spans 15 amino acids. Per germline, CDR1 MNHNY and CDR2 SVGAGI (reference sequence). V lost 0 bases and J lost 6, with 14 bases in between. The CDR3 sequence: CASSYSPRGSAEAFF. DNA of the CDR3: TGTGCCAGCAGTTACTCACCCAGGGGTAGTGCTGAAGCTTTCTTT.

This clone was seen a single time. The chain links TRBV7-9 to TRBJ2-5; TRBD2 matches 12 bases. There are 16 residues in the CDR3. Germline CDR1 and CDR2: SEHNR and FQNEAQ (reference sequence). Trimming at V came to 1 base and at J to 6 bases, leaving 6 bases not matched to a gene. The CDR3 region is CASSLVASGRDKTQYF. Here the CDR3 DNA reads TGTGCCAGCAGCTTAGTGGCTAGCGGGAGGGATAAGACCCAGTACTTC.

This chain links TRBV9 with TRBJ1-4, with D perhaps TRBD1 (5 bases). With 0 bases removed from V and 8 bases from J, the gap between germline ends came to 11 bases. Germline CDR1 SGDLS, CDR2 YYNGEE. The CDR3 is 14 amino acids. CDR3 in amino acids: CASSVEGLGEKLFF. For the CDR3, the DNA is TGTGCCAGCAGCGTAGAGGGGTTAGGCGAAAAACTGTTTTTT.

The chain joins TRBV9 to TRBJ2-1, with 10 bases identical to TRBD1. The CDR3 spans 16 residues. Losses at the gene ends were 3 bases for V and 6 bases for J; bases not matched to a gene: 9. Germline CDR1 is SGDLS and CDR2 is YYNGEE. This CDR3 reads CASSGAGTGVGNEQFF. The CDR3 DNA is TGTGCCAGCAGCGGAGCCGGGACAGGGGTGGGCAATGAGCAGTTCTTC.

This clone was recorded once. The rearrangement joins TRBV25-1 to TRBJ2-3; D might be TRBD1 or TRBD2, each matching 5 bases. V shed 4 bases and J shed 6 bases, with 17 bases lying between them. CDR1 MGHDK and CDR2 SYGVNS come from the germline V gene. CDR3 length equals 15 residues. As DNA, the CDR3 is TGTGCCAGCAGTGGGGGGTCTTGGGCAAGGGATACGCAGTATTTT. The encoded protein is CASSGGSWARDTQYF.

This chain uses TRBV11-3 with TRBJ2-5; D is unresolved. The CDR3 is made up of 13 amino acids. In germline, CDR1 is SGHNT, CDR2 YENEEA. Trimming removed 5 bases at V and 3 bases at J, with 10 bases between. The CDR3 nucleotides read TGTGCCAGCAGCAATGGGGTAAAAGAGACCCAGTACTTC. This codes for CASSNGVKETQYF.

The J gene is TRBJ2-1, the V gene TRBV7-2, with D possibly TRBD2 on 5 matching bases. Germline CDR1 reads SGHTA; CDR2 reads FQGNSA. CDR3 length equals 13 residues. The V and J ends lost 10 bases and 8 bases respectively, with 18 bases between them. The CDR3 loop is CATKDYLVDEQFF. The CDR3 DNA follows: TGTGCCACAAAAGACTACTTAGTCGATGAGCAGTTCTTC. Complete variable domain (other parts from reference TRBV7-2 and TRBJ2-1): GAGVSQSPSNKVTEKGKDVELRCDPISGHTALYWYRQSLGQGLEFLIYFQGNSAPDKSGLPSDRFSAERTGGSVSTLTIQRTQQEDSAVYLCATKDYLVDEQFFGPGTRLTVL.

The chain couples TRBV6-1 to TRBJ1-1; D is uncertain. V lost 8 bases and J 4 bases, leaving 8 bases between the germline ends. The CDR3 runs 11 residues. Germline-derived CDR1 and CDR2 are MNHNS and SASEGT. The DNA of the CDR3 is TGTGCCAGCCCTACAACCACTGAAGCTTTCTTT. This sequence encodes CASPTTTEAFF.

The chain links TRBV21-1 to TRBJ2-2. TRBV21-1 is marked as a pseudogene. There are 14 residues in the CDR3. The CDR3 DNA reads TGTGCCAGCAGCGTAGGGACCTTCTCCGAGGAGCTGTTTTTT. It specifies CASSVGTFSEELFF.

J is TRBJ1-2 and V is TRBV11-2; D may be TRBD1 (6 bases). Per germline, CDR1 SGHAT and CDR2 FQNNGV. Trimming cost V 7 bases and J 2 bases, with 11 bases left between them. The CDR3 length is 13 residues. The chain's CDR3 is CASTNQGNYGYTF. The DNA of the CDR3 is TGTGCCAGCACCAACCAGGGGAACTATGGCTACACCTTC.

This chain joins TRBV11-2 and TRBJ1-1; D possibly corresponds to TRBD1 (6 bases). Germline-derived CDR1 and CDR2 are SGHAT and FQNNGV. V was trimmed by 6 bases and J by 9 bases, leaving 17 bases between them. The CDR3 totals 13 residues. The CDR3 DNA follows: TGTGCCAGCAGAGAACCCTGGGGGGGGCAAGCTTTCTTT. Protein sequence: CASREPWGGQAFF.

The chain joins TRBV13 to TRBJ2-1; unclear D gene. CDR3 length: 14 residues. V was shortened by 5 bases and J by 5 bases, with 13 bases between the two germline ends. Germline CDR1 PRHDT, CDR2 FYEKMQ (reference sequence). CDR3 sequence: CASSDLNLNNEQFF. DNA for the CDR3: TGTGCCAGCAGCGACCTAAACCTAAACAATGAGCAGTTCTTC.

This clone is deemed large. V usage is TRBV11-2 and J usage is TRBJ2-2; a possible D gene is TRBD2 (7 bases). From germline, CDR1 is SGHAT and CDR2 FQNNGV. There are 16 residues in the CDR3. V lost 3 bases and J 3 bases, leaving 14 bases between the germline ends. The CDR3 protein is CASSFGGGYDTGELFF. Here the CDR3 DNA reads TGTGCCAGCAGCTTTGGCGGGGGCTATGACACCGGGGAGCTGTTTTTT. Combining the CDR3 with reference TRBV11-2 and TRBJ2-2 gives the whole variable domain EAGVAQSPRYKIIEKRQSVAFWCNPISGHATLYWYQQILGQGPKLLIQFQNNGVVDDSQLPKDRFSAERLKGVDSTLKIQPAKLEDSAVYLCASSFGGGYDTGELFFGEGSRLTVL.

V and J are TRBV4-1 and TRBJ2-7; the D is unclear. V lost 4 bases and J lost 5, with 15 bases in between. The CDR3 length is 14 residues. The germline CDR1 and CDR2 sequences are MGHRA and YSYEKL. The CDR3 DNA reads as TGCGCCAGCAGCCCCCACATAGCTTTTAACGAGCAGTACTTC. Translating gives CASSPHIAFNEQYF.

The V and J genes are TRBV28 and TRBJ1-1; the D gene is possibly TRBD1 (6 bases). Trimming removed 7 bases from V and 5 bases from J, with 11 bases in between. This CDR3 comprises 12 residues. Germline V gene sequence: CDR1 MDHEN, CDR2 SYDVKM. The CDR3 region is CASNRVVTEAFF. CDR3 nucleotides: TGTGCCAGCAACAGGGTGGTGACTGAAGCTTTCTTT.

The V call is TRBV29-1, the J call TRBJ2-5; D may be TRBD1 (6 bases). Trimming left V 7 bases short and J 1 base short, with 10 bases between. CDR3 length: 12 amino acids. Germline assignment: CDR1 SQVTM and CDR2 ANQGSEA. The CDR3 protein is CSARQVQETQYF. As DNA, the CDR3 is TGCAGCGCGCGACAGGTCCAAGAGACCCAGTACTTC.

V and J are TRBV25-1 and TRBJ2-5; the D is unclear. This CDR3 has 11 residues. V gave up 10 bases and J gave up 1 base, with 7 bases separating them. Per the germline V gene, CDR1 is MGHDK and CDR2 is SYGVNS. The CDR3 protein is CATRAQETQYF. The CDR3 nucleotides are TGTGCCACCCGGGCCCAAGAGACCCAGTACTTC.

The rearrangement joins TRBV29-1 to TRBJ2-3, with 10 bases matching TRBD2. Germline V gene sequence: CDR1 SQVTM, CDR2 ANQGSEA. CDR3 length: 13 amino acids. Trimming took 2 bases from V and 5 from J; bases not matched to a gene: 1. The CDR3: CSVELAGEDTQYF. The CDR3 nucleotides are TGCAGCGTTGAACTAGCGGGAGAAGATACGCAGTATTTT.

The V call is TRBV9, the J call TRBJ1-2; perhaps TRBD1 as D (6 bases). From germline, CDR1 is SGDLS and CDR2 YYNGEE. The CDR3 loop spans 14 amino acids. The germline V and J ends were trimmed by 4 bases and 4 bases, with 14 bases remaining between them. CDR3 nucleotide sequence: TGTGCCAGCAGCCCAACGGGACAACCCTATGGCTACACCTTC. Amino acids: CASSPTGQPYGYTF. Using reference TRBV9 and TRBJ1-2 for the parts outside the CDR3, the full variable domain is DSGVTQTPKHLITATGQRVTLRCSPRSGDLSVYWYQQSLDQGLQFLIQYYNGEERAKGNILERFSAQQFPDLHSELNLSSLELGDSALYFCASSPTGQPYGYTFGSGTRLTVV.